This TCR beta chain was retrieved from a study of blood T cell repertoires in COVID-19. Using immunoSEQ multiplex PCR, the repertoire was profiled, and TCRdb retains in-frame clones only, with some absent. The sample yields about 140,000 clones, around 87% seen once. The CDR3 spans 14 residues. This TCR came from a woman in her fifties or sixties with active COVID-19. The sequencing sample was made of peripheral blood. The genes are TRBV21-1 and TRBJ2-3; TRBD1 is the table's D call, not checked against the DNA. TRBV21-1 is a pseudogene locus. Here the CDR3 DNA reads TGTGCCAGCAGCAAAGACAGGGACCCAGATACGCAGTATTTT. Residues: CASSKDRDPDTQYF.